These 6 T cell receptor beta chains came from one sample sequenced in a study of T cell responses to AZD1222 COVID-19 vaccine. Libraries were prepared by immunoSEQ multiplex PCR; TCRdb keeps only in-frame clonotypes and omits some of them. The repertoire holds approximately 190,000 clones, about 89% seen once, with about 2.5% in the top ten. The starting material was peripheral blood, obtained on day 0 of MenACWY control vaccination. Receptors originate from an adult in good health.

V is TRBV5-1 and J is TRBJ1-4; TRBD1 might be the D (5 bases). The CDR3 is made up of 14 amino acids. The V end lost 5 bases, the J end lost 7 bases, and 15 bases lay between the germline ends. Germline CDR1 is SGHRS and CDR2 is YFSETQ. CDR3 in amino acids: CASRVAGRSEKLFF. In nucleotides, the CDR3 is TGCGCCAGCAGGGTTGCGGGGCGCTCTGAAAAACTGTTTTTT. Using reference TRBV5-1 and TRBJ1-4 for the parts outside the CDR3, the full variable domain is KAGVTQTPRYLIKTRGQQVTLSCSPISGHRSVSWYQQTPGQGLQFLFEYFSETQRNKGNFPGRFSGRQFSNSRSEMNVSTLELGDSALYLCASRVAGRSEKLFFGSGTQLSVL.

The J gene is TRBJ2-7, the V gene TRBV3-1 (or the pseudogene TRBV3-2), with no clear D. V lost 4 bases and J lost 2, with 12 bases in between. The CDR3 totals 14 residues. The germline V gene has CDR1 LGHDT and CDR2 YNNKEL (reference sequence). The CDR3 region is CASSPDGYTYEQYF. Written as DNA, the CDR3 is TGTGCCAGCAGCCCGGACGGATATACCTACGAGCAGTACTTC.

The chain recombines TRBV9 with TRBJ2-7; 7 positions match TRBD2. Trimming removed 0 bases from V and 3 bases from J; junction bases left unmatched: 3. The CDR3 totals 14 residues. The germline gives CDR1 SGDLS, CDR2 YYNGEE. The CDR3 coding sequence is TGTGCCAGCAGCGTAGACGGGAGGAGCTACGAGCAGTACTTC. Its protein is CASSVDGRSYEQYF.

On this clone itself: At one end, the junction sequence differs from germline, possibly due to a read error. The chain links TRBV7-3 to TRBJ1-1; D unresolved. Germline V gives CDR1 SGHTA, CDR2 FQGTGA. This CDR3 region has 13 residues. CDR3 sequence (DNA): TGTGCCAGCAGTTCCTCGATGAACACTGAAACTTTCTTT. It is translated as CASSSSMNTETFF.

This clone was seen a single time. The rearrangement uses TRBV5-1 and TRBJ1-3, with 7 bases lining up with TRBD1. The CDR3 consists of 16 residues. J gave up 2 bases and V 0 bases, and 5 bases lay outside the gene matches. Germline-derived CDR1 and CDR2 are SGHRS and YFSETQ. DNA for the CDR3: TGCGCCAGCAGCTTGGACGCCGGGACAGCTGGAAACACCATATATTTT. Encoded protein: CASSLDAGTAGNTIYF.

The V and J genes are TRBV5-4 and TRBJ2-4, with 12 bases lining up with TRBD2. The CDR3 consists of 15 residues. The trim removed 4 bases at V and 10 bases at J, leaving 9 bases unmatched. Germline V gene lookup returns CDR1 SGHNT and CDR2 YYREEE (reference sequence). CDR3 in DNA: TGTGCCAGCAGCATGGGGGGGACTAGCGGGCCTATTCAGTACTTC. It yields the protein CASSMGGTSGPIQYF.